This T cell receptor (beta chain) was captured by sequencing in a study of shared clonotypes between healthy human individuals. Sorted-subset replicate PCR reactions were performed with 150 to 200 ng DNA, corresponding to roughly 30,000 T cell genomes. Some clones are missing from TCRdb's copy, which holds only in-frame ones; the method was immunoSEQ multiplex PCR. The sample includes fewer than 1 million clones, around 96% of them seen just once. In germline, CDR1 is SGHNT, CDR2 YENEEA. This CDR3 contains 13 residues. Between the trimmed V and J ends, which lost 4 bases and 5 bases, there was a span of 9 bases. Terminally differentiated effector memory CD45RA+ cells were excluded by CCR7 positive selection of CD45RO-negative cells.

This sequence was found in a man younger than 45 in good health. Sequenced sample: naive CD8+ T cells sorted from blood. The chain employs TRBV11-3 and TRBJ2-1; D may be TRBD2 (5 bases). The CDR3: CASSSRENNEQFF. In DNA form, the CDR3 reads TGTGCCAGCAGCTCAAGGGAGAACAATGAGCAGTTCTTC.